Each of the 19 T cell receptor beta chains below was sequenced from the same sample in a study of PD-L1 blockade in urothelial cancer. The data were produced by immunoSEQ multiplex PCR, yet TCRdb's version contains in-frame clones alone and is incomplete. The data show about 22,000 clones, nearly 90% seen once. The material was PBMCs, obtained around atezolizumab (anti-PD-L1) treatment. All receptors derive from a woman in her sixties with urothelial cancer.

The chain couples TRBV18 to TRBJ2-5; perhaps TRBD2 as D (6 bases). The CDR3 extends over 13 amino acids. Trimming took 3 bases from V and 5 from J, leaving 10 bases between them. CDR1 KGHSH and CDR2 LQKENI come from the germline V gene. The CDR3 region is CASSPGTGETQYF. DNA for the CDR3: TGTGCCAGCTCACCCGGGACTGGTGAGACCCAGTACTTC. Full variable domain (rest looked up from reference TRBV18 and TRBJ2-5): NAGVMQNPRHLVRRRGQEARLRCSPMKGHSHVYWYRQLPEEGLKFMVYLQKENIIDESGMPKERFSAEFPKEGPSILRIQQVVRGDSAAYFCASSPGTGETQYFGPGTRLLVL.

J is TRBJ2-7 and V is TRBV7-8, with 8 bases matching TRBD2. The trim removed 1 base at V and 5 bases at J, leaving 16 bases unmatched. CDR1 is SGHVS and CDR2 is FQNEAQ in the germline V gene. The CDR3 consists of 18 residues. The CDR3 reads CASSLVGGSSGRGHEQYF. The DNA for the CDR3 is TGTGCCAGCAGCTTAGTTGGAGGCTCCAGCGGGAGAGGACACGAGCAGTACTTC.

The rearrangement joins TRBV5-4 to TRBJ1-2; D remains unclear. Trimming removed 4 bases from V and 6 bases from J, with 16 bases in between. This CDR3 comprises 14 residues. The germline V gene encodes CDR1 SGHNT and CDR2 YYREEE (reference sequence). CDR3 sequence reads: CASSPGFSSDGYTF. The CDR3, as DNA: TGTGCCAGCAGCCCGGGATTTTCTTCGGATGGCTACACCTTC. The whole variable domain, filled in from reference TRBV5-4 and TRBJ1-2, reads ETGVTQSPTHLIKTRGQQVTLRCSSQSGHNTVSWYQQALGQGPQFIFQYYREEENGRGNFPPRFSGLQFPNYSSELNVNALELDDSALYLCASSPGFSSDGYTFGSGTRLTVV.

CDR3 coding DNA: TGTGCCAGCAGCCAGCCCGGACAGGGAGTGGAGACCCAGTACTTC. This sequence encodes CASSQPGQGVETQYF. The V call is TRBV4-2, the J call TRBJ2-5, with 8 bases aligning to TRBD1. CDR3 length equals 15 residues. Germline CDR1 and CDR2: LGHNA and YNFKEQ. After removal of 3 bases from V and 5 bases from J, the junction contained 8 bases not matched to a gene.

This clone was counted once. The V call is TRBV10-3, the J call TRBJ1-1; TRBD1 matches at 9 bases. The CDR3 covers 14 residues. Per germline, CDR1 ENHRY and CDR2 SYGVKD. V was clipped by 5 bases and J by 3 bases; unmatched bases: 4. CDR3 region: CAISKDRGYTEAFF. The CDR3 DNA reads as TGTGCCATCAGTAAGGACAGGGGTTACACTGAAGCTTTCTTT.

The chain carries TRBV4-3 and TRBJ1-2; unclear D gene. The CDR3 covers 15 residues. The V gene lost 6 bases and the J gene lost 1 base, with 15 bases spanning the gap. Germline lookup yields CDR1 LGHNA and CDR2 YSLEER. The CDR3 region has the DNA TGCGCCAGCAGTGTTGGATCGGGGAATAACTATGGCTACACCTTC. Its translation: CASSVGSGNNYGYTF.

This clone was detected once. The chain employs TRBV4-3 and TRBJ1-1; tentatively, D is TRBD1 (6 bases). The CDR3 runs to 20 residues. Germline V lookup: CDR1 LGHNA, CDR2 YSLEER. The germline V and J ends were trimmed by 1 base and 3 bases, with 27 bases remaining between them. The CDR3: CASSQVVSLGRGKAYTEAFF. The CDR3 DNA reads TGCGCCAGCAGCCAAGTGGTATCCCTGGGCAGGGGAAAAGCTTACACTGAAGCTTTCTTT.

This rearrangement joins TRBV28 to TRBJ1-5; the D gene is possibly TRBD1 (6 bases). With 4 bases removed from V and 6 bases from J, the gap between germline ends came to 10 bases. Germline V lookup: CDR1 MDHEN, CDR2 SYDVKM. The CDR3 sequence is 13 residues long. This chain's CDR3 is CASSSTGFQPQHF. The CDR3 bases are TGTGCCAGCAGTTCTACAGGGTTTCAGCCCCAGCATTTT. Together with reference TRBV28 and TRBJ1-5, the CDR3 gives the full variable domain: DVKVTQSSRYLVKRTGEKVFLECVQDMDHENMFWYRQDPGLGLRLIYFSYDVKMKEKGDIPEGYSVSREKKERFSLILESASTNQTSMYLCASSSTGFQPQHFGDGTRLSIL.

The V and J genes are TRBV27 and TRBJ2-1; D is possibly TRBD1 (5 bases). V lost 8 bases and J 4 bases, leaving 9 bases between the germline ends. The CDR3 is 12 amino acids. Germline V gives CDR1 MNHEY, CDR2 SMNVEV (reference sequence). Here the CDR3 DNA reads TGTGCCAGCGGTGACAGTTACAATGAGCAGTTCTTC. Translated: CASGDSYNEQFF.

The V call is TRBV7-2, the J call TRBJ2-7; D not certain. The CDR3 covers 11 residues. Trimming left V 4 bases short and J 7 bases short, with 8 bases between. CDR1 is SGHTA, CDR2 FQGNSA, per germline. The CDR3 DNA sequence: TGTGCCAGCAGCTCGAACAGAGAGCAGTACTTC. Protein sequence: CASSSNREQYF.

The chain has TRBV28 and TRBJ2-3, with 7 bases aligning to TRBD1. J gave up 2 bases and V 4 bases, and 6 bases lay outside the gene matches. Germline CDR1 is MDHEN and CDR2 is SYDVKM. CDR3 size: 15 residues. The CDR3 spells CASSSGTVTTDTQYF. The CDR3 bases are TGTGCCAGCAGTTCCGGGACAGTTACCACAGATACGCAGTATTTT.

A few counts support this clone. This chain joins TRBV5-1 and TRBJ2-1; TRBD1 matches 10 bases. This CDR3 spans 16 amino acids. In germline, CDR1 is SGHRS, CDR2 YFSETQ. The V gene end was trimmed by 2 bases and the J gene end by 7 bases; junction bases not matched to a gene: 9. Here the CDR3 reads CASSFGGTGEMNEQFF. The CDR3 DNA follows: TGCGCCAGCAGCTTTGGGGGGACAGGGGAAATGAATGAGCAGTTCTTC.

The chain links TRBV18 to TRBJ2-3; D possibly corresponds to TRBD1 (6 bases). This CDR3 is 15 amino acids long. The germline gives CDR1 KGHSH, CDR2 LQKENI. Trimming removed 3 bases from V and 0 bases from J, with 10 bases in between. This CDR3 reads CASSPTDRSTDTQYF. Written as DNA, the CDR3 is TGTGCCAGCTCACCGACCGACAGGAGCACAGATACGCAGTATTTT.

This chain joins TRBV7-2 and TRBJ2-5; weak D call: TRBD1 (6 bases). This CDR3 spans 14 amino acids. Per germline, CDR1 SGHTA and CDR2 FQGNSA. Trimming shortened V by 2 bases and J by 3 bases, and 10 bases separated the two germline ends. The CDR3 bases are TGTGCCAGCAGCTTATTGAGGGGGAAAGAGACCCAGTACTTC. It specifies CASSLLRGKETQYF. The variable domain in full, completed from reference TRBV7-2 and TRBJ2-5, reads GAGVSQSPSNKVTEKGKDVELRCDPISGHTALYWYRQSLGQGLEFLIYFQGNSAPDKSGLPSDRFSAERTGGSVSTLTIQRTQQEDSAVYLCASSLLRGKETQYFGPGTRLLVL.

The rearrangement uses TRBV5-4 and TRBJ1-1; 7 nucleotides agree with TRBD1. The length of the CDR3 is 14 residues. The germline gives CDR1 SGHNT, CDR2 YYREEE (reference sequence). V lost 0 bases, J lost 5 bases, and 4 bases stayed unmatched. The CDR3 coding sequence is TGTGCCAGCAGCTTGGCAGGGGGTACGACTGAAGCTTTCTTT. It yields the protein CASSLAGGTTEAFF.

This clone was observed once. This sequence joins TRBV5-4 and TRBJ2-7; possible D gene TRBD2, 6 bases. V gave up 5 bases and J gave up 6 bases, with 12 bases separating them. This CDR3 contains 12 residues. The V gene's germline CDR1 is SGHNT and CDR2 YYREEE (reference sequence). The CDR3 here is CASSPTRGEQYF. The DNA of the CDR3 is TGTGCCAGCAGTCCGACTAGAGGCGAGCAGTACTTC.

The chain couples TRBV4-1 to TRBJ1-5; 11 bases are shared with TRBD1. CDR1 MGHRA and CDR2 YSYEKL come from the germline V gene. V shed 0 bases and J 11 bases; nucleotides not matched to a gene: 12. The CDR3 is 17 amino acids. The CDR3, as DNA: TGCGCCAGCAGCCAAGAAGGTAGGGGGACAGGGGGATGGACCCAGCATTTT. This sequence encodes CASSQEGRGTGGWTQHF.

The rearrangement uses TRBV18 and TRBJ2-1; 7 positions match TRBD1. The CDR3 sequence is 15 residues long. V dropped 2 bases and J dropped 7; count of bases not matched to a gene: 8. Germline V gene data show CDR1 as KGHSH and CDR2 as LQKENI. The CDR3 region has the DNA TGTGCCAGCTCACCAGGGCGACAGGGAGATAATGAGCAGTTCTTC. Its translation: CASSPGRQGDNEQFF.

The chain is built from TRBV18 and TRBJ2-7; TRBD1 matches at 7 bases. Trimming cost V 3 bases and J 3 bases; bases outside gene matches: 5. CDR1 is KGHSH, CDR2 LQKENI, per germline. The CDR3 is 14 amino acids. CDR3 loop: CASSPLRDSYEQYF. DNA of the CDR3: TGTGCCAGCTCACCGCTCCGGGACAGCTACGAGCAGTACTTC.